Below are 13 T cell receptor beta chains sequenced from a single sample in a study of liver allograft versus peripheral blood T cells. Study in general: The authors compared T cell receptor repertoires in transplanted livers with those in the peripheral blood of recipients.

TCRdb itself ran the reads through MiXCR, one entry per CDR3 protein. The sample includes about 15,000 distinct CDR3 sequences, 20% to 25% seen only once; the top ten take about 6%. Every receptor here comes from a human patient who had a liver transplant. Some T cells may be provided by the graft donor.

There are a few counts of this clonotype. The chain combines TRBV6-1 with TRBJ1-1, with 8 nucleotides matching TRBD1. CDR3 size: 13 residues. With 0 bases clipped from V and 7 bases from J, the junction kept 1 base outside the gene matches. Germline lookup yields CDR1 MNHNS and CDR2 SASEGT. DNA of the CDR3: TGTGCCAGCAGTGAAGCGGGACAGGATGAAGCTTTCTTT. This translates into CASSEAGQDEAFF.

CDR3 sequence (DNA): TGCAGTGCCAGACACGGGGACAGGGGAGACGAGCAGTACTTC. This gives the protein CSARHGDRGDEQYF. The chain carries TRBV20-1 and TRBJ2-7; TRBD1 agrees at 10 bases. V lost 6 bases and J lost 5; bases outside the gene matches: 10. The V gene's germline CDR1 is DFQATT and CDR2 SNEGSKA (reference sequence). The CDR3 is 14 amino acids.

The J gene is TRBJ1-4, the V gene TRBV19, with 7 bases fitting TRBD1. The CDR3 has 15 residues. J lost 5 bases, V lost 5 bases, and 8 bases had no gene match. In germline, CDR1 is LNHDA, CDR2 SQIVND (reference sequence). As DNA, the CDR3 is TGTGCCAGTAGTCTCCGACAGGGCGGGAATGAAAAACTGTTTTTT. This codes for CASSLRQGGNEKLFF.

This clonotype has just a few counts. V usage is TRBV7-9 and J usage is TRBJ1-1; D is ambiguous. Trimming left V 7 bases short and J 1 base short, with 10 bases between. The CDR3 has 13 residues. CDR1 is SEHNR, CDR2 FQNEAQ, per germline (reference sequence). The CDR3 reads CASTPGRNTEAFF. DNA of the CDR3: TGTGCCAGCACCCCAGGACGGAACACTGAAGCTTTCTTT. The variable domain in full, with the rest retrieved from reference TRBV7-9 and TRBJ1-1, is DTGVSQNPRHKITKRGQNVTFRCDPISEHNRLYWYRQTLGQGPEFLTYFQNEAQLEKSRLLSDRFSAERPKGSFSTLEIQRTEQGDSAMYLCASTPGRNTEAFFGQGTRLTVV.

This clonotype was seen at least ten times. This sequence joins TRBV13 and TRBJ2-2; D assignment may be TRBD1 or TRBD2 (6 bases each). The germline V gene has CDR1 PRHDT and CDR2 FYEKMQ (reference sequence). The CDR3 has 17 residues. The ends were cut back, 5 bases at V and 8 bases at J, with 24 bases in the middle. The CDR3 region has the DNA TGTGCCAGCAGCCCTTCACAGGGTCTGATGGGGACTGGGGAGCTGTTTTTT. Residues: CASSPSQGLMGTGELFF.

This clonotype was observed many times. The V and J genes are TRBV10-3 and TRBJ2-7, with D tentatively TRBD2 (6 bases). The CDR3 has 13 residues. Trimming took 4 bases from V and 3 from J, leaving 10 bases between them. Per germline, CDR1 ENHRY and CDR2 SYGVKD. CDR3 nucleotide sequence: TGTGCCATCAGTGTCGGGGGAATCTACGAGCAGTACTTC. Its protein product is CAISVGGIYEQYF.

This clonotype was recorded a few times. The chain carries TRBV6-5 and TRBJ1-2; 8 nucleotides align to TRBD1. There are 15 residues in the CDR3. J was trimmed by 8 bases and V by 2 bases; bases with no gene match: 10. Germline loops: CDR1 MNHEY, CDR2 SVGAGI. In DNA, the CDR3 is TGTGCCAGCAGTTACGACACCCAGGGGGCGGGGGGCTACACCTTC. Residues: CASSYDTQGAGGYTF.

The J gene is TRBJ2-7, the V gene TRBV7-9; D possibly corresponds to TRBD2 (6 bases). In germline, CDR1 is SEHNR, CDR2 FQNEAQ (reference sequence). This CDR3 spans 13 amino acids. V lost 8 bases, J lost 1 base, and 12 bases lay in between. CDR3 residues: CASARRDSYEQYF. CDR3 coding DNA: TGTGCCAGCGCCCGGAGGGATTCCTACGAGCAGTACTTC.

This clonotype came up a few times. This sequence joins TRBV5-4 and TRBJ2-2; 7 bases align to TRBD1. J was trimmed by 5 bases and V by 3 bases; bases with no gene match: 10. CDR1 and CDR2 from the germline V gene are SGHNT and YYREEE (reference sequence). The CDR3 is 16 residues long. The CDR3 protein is CASSSQPDRVTGELFF. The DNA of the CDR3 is TGTGCCAGCAGCTCTCAACCAGACAGGGTGACCGGGGAGCTGTTTTTT.

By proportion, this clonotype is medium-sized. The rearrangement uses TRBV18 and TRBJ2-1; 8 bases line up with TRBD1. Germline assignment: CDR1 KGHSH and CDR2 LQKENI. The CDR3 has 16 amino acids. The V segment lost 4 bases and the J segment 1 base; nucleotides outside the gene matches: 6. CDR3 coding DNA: TGTGCCAGCTCACTCCTAACAGGGGGGTCCTACAATGAGCAGTTCTTC. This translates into CASSLLTGGSYNEQFF.

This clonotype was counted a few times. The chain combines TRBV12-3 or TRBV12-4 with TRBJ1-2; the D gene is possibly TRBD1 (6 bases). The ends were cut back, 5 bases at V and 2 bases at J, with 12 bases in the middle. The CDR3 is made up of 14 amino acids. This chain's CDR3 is CASSPRTENYGYTF. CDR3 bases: TGTGCCAGCAGTCCCCGGACAGAAAACTATGGCTACACCTTC.

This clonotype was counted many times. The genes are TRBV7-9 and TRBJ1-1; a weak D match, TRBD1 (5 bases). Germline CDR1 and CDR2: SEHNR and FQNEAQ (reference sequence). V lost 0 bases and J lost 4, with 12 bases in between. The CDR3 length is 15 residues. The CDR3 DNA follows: TGTGCCAGCAGCTTAGCTGGGGGAAGAAGCACTGAAGCTTTCTTT. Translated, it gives CASSLAGGRSTEAFF.

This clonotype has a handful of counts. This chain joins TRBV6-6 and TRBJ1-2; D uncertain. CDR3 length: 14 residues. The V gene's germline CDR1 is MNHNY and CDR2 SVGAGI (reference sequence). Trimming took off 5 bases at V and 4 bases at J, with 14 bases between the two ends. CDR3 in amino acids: CASSPRSSGYGYTF. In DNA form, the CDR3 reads TGTGCCAGCAGTCCCCGAAGTTCGGGCTATGGCTACACCTTC.